This TCR beta chain was recorded in a study of cytomegalovirus exposure and HLA in healthy donors (dated by TCRdb to 2016 to 2017). Describing the broader study: An earlier analysis of roughly 630 of the donors reported 250 to 350 Gb of sequence data and roughly 100 million unique TCR beta sequences from some 180 million T cells. An early release that covered 640 HLA-typed donors contained approximately 300 gigabases of sequencing data and tens of millions of unique TCR sequences. Among the roughly 370 genotyped donors, under 90% belonged to the genetic ancestry cluster associated with self-reported Caucasian donors. The study aimed to test whether cataloging public T cell receptors could reveal signatures of past pathogen exposure. The study profiled the T cell repertoires of hundreds of subjects by immunosequencing and related them to cytomegalovirus serostatus. A separate validation cohort of about 110 different subjects was used in addition to the roughly 700-subject first cohort. High-throughput TCR immunosequencing, statistical association of individual TCRs with disease status, and machine learning were combined to predict cytomegalovirus infection status. A later analysis re-analyzed previously published TCR beta repertoires from roughly 600 donors and added high-resolution HLA genotyping to study TCR occurrence patterns. The later analysis used no new phenotypic data to find candidate immune exposures, relying instead on TCR beta sequences and their occurrence across donors. An earlier analysis of roughly 600 of the donors used high-throughput TCR beta sequencing to judge whether each TCR beta V gene segment behaved as functional or pseudogenic. Alongside the repertoire data, information on donor age, sex, ethnicity and CMV serostatus was compiled. A later genetic analysis used genome-wide SNP genotypes for about 65% of the roughly 670 donors, treating that subset as a discovery cohort. Every repertoire in the discovery cohort had been generated on one and the same sequencing platform. HLA typing included class I and class II loci at four-digit resolution. The number of donors typed differed by locus, with roughly 620-630 for A, B, C, DRB1 and DQB1, around 500 for DQA1, 600 to 610 for DPA1, and about 450 for DPB1. Four or five DR-DQ haplotypes were treated as single units for association and clustering because of strong linkage in the cohort. Among about 410 genotyped donors of the cohort, an average of roughly 230,000 unique TCR beta nucleotide sequences was sequenced per donor, of which 15% to 20% were non-productive. Overall study outcomes, separate from this receptor: The only immune exposure information available for the cohort was CMV serostatus. The presence/absence analyses assumed that sequencing depth was roughly uniform across donors, and that assumption may not be true. In vitro tests confirmed that three of the cytomegalovirus-associated TCR beta chains recognize cytomegalovirus antigens. According to the authors, the approach could potentially be generalized to other disease states and immunological phenotypes. Because HLA typing was missing for some donors at each locus, association tests included only the typed subset. A further reported finding was that TCR beta sequences accurately predicted the HLA-A and HLA-B alleles for most subjects in the first cohort. A later analysis reported that several top co-occurrence clusters appeared linked to parvovirus B19, influenza, CMV and Epstein-Barr virus. An association between a missense DCLRE1C variant and V-gene and J-gene trimming of TCR beta chains was found in a later genetic analysis and replicated in an independent cohort. Correlated functional status among segregating V segments might reflect linkage disequilibrium, but an unknown experimental factor could not be ruled out. Compared with equally common non-associated chains, HLA-associated TCR beta chains in a later analysis were more clonally expanded and had lower generation probabilities. In both the original and validation cohorts, the classifier was reported to diagnose cytomegalovirus status with high specificity and sensitivity. Some IMGT-functional V segments, including TRBV6-2 and TRBV6-3, could not be distinguished by the 87-base-pair reads and were therefore excluded. The sequencing pipeline was judged likely to have produced a cluster of highly shared sequence variants as a technical artifact. When HLA alleles, especially DR and DQ, strongly co-occurred, attributing TCR associations to individual alleles was difficult. Most CMV-associated TCR beta chains appeared to be HLA-restricted in a later analysis, and the HLA associations seemed to be driven largely by CMV exposure. In the study, 150 to 200 TCR beta chains were listed as associated with cytomegalovirus. A later genetic analysis reported fewer N-insertions in productive TCRs among donors in an Asian-associated ancestry cluster than the roughly 700-donor mean. Broadly in line with IMGT annotations, most TCR beta V segments showed up in productive rearrangements about 87% or about 30% of the time in an earlier analysis of about 500 of the donors. A later analysis associated 15,000 or so TCR beta sequences with specific HLA alleles at a false discovery rate of 0.05. A later analysis found that TCR association rates varied across HLA loci, with DRB1 alleles showing the most associated TCRs and HLA-C alleles the fewest. Across donors, most TCR sequences were observed very rarely, whereas some public TCRs were present in many individuals. Because counts were too low, roughly 17 rarely observed V segments, including chromosome 9 orphons, were left out of the earlier analysis of approximately 580 of the donors. Only TCR beta chains were sequenced in this cohort, and the absence of alpha or paired-chain data limited detectable features.

CDR1 and CDR2, looked up from the germline V gene (reference sequence), are GTSNPN and SVGIG. V was cut back by 0 bases and J by 9 bases, leaving a gap of 15 bases between them. Including cysteine and phenylalanine, the CDR3 has 14 amino acids. Only the CDR3 region is kept as DNA, spanning 42 bases read in frame from base 1. The cohort consisted of approximately 690 healthy bone marrow donors. All cohort members were sampled while nominally healthy, although unrecorded immune exposures were likely present. The donor tested CMV seropositive and was one of the 289 seropositive cohort members. A peripheral blood sample was collected from each donor, and TCR beta sequencing was performed on peripheral blood mononuclear cells. Genomic DNA was extracted from the blood cell samples with the Qiagen DNeasy Blood Extraction Kit. About this clone: Its recognized antigen is unknown. No base-level quality is on record; no much larger clone is a single base apart.

The method behind the library was the immunoSEQ multiplex PCR assay. For the multiplex PCR, a mixture combining 60 forward primers for TCR Vbeta segments and 13 reverse primers for TCR Jbeta segments was used. The CDR3 region of rearranged TCR beta genes was amplified from genomic DNA by a multiplex PCR assay. The Illumina HiSeq System was used to sequence the amplified TCR beta libraries as 87-base-pair reads. In the source study's methods: In a later analysis, 77 million or so unique TCR beta chains were counted across the 500 to 850 repertoires, and approximately 9.9 million of these chains were shared by at least two donors. To remove PCR and sequencing errors, raw reads were error-corrected and collapsed into unique sequences using a nearest-neighbor algorithm that merged closely related sequences. CDR3 sequences were aligned to IMGT reference sequences to assign V, D and J gene segments. For a sequence to be retained, a match of at least six nucleotides was required to both a V gene segment and a J gene segment. Rearrangements were called productive when the CDR3 lacked stop codons and stayed in frame with V and J; all others were non-productive. CDR3 was defined according to IMGT convention as the region running from the second conserved V-encoded cysteine to the conserved J-encoded phenylalanine. Sequences without an unambiguous match to a single V gene segment were excluded from the earlier analysis of about 600 of the donors. In an earlier analysis of a few hundred of the donors, V segments were called functional above 56.7% productive rearrangements and were called segregating when the between-donor standard deviation exceeded 5%. A statistical classification framework was built to diagnose cytomegalovirus status from the catalog of TCR beta chain sequences. V and J gene assignment, in a later analysis, came from comparing TCR nucleotide sequences with IMGT/GENE-DB human TR gene sequences. In a later analysis, CDR3 sequences and most-parsimonious VDJ recombination scenarios were assigned using the TCRdist pipeline. In a later analysis, each TCR beta chain was defined by its CDR3 amino acid sequence together with its V-gene family, and reads without a unique V-gene family were excluded. A later analysis removed several hundred highly shared, low-generation-probability nucleotide sequences to deal with suspected cross-contamination and a sequencing artifact. In a later analysis, a clonal expansion index for each public chain was calculated from normalized within-repertoire ranks of inferred template counts. Generation probabilities in a later analysis came from a VDJ recombination model fitted to out-of-frame rearrangements, and those results were checked against IGoR. In a later analysis, hypergeometric tests were used to score TCR-TCR, TCR-HLA and TCR-CMV co-occurrence, with a repertoire-size bias correction applied to TCR pairs. To estimate false discovery rates, a later analysis permuted the HLA or CMV assignments 20 times. In a later analysis, co-occurring TCRs were grouped with DBSCAN, and TCRdist sequence similarity was added when clustering was performed within HLA-allele-positive subsets. Repertoires with fewer than 30,000 or more than 120,000 public chains were left out of co-occurrence clustering, as were five repertoires with anomalous nucleotide sharing. Imported from immuneACCESS, the table was reduced by TCRdb to in-frame sequences with V and J called. These copies leave out some clones; in studies compared against another copy, an unresolved V gene accounts for under half, and the cause of the remainder is not known. V and J calls and clone size come straight from that table; D and trimming were deduced from the DNA. This sample lists 100,000 to 150,000 clones; more than 70% were detected once. The top ten hold approximately 9.6% of the sample.

This receptor was identified in a woman between 45 and 65 years old in good health and CMV-seropositive. The sequencing input was PBMCs. The sequence links TRBV30 to TRBJ2-1; TRBD2 is a possible D gene, resting on 5 matching bases. The nucleotide sequence reads TGTGCCTGGAGTGTAGGTGGTCTCCGGGGTGAGCAGTTCTTC. This is translated as CAWSVGGLRGEQFF.